These 3 T cell receptor beta chains were all obtained from the same sample, sequenced in a study of cytomegalovirus exposure and HLA in healthy donors (dated by TCRdb to 2017 to 2019). Receptor amplification or capture employed the immunoSEQ multiplex PCR assay. A mixture of 60 forward primers for TCR Vbeta segments and 13 reverse primers for TCR Jbeta segments was used in the multiplex PCR. This immuneACCESS table, as held by TCRdb, lists in-frame sequences with V and J called but not all clones. Of the missing ones, under half trace to an unresolved V gene in checked studies; the others have no known cause. Counted in this sample were around 150,000 clones; roughly 88% of them appeared once. The top ten hold over 1.5% of the sample. The sequencing input was PBMCs. Receptors were obtained from a woman between 18 and 29 years old in good health and CMV-seronegative.

J is TRBJ2-7 and V is TRBV6-1, with TRBD2 identical over 7 bases. Germline CDR1 is MNHNS and CDR2 is SASEGT. There are 13 residues in the CDR3. Trimming cost V 4 bases and J 4 bases; bases outside gene matches: 4. The CDR3 sequence: CASSGLAEYEQYF. The CDR3 DNA reads TGTGCCAGCAGTGGACTAGCTGAGTACGAGCAGTACTTC.

This clone was seen only once. At one boundary the junction diverges from the germline segment, which might be a read error. The rearrangement links TRBV7-9 to TRBJ2-2; TRBD2 matches at 10 bases. CDR3 length: 16 residues. Germline V CDR1 and CDR2: SEHNR, FQNEAQ (reference sequence). The CDR3 DNA sequence: TGTTCCAGCAGCTATAGCGGGGGGACCAGCACCGGGGAGCTGTTTTTT. Its translation is CSSSYSGGTSTGELFF.

The chain carries TRBV5-1 and TRBJ1-4, with 8 bases that match TRBD1. The CDR3 sequence is 16 residues long. V shed 0 bases and J 2 bases; nucleotides not matched to a gene: 3. The germline CDR1 and CDR2 sequences are SGHRS and YFSETQ. CDR3 in amino acids: CASSLGQGTTNEKLFF. DNA of the CDR3: TGCGCCAGCAGCTTGGGACAGGGGACGACTAATGAAAAACTGTTTTTT.